This is a list of T cell receptor beta chains from one sample in a study of T cell repertoires in cytomegalovirus infection. TCRdb itself ran the reads through MiXCR, one entry per CDR3 protein. The sample lists some 940,000 distinct CDR3 sequences; 31% were seen once. For these receptors, no antigen is known. This specimen consisted of cultured CD8+ T cells from PBMCs, obtained from culture after CMV antigen stimulation. The source of these receptors is a human donor in good health (CMV status not recorded). Some clones in this sample may be carry-over from other donors' samples. Each CDR3 is given with its conserved first and last residue. Fields, in order: clone size, V gene, D gene, J gene, CDR3 protein, CDR3 DNA. The D gene is left open where the match is weak. Clone size, where shown, is once, few, many, or a class for clones that have expanded.

NA	TRBV2	TRBD1	TRBJ1-2	CASLGGRGNGYTF	TGTGCCAGCCTCGGTGGCAGGGGGAATGGCTACACCTTC
NA	TRBV7-4	TRBD2	TRBJ2-1	CASSFRVQAPGGEQFF	TGTGCCAGCAGCTTCCGGGTGCAGGCCCCGGGGGGTGAGCAGTTCTTC
few	TRBV7-6	NA	TRBJ2-1	CASSRLKPPLMDEQFF	TGTGCCAGCAGCCGATTAAAGCCCCCCTTAATGGATGAGCAGTTCTTC
NA	TRBV19	TRBD1	TRBJ1-1	CASRITLSGGPTEAFF	TGTGCCAGTAGAATAACATTGTCAGGGGGCCCCACTGAAGCTTTCTTT
many	TRBV7-8	NA	TRBJ2-3	CASSLPSDWTDTQYF	TGTGCCAGCAGCTTACCTAGCGATTGGACAGATACGCAGTATTTT
many	TRBV7-2	TRBD2	TRBJ2-5	CASSLVAGGKETQYF	TGTGCCAGCAGTCTAGTGGCGGGGGGGAAAGAGACCCAGTACTTC
NA	TRBV20-1	NA	TRBJ2-5	CSARDPVRKETQYF	TGCAGTGCTAGAGACCCGGTCCGGAAAGAGACCCAGTACTTC
few	TRBV27	NA	TRBJ1-4	CASSLAARGDEKLFF	TGTGCCAGCAGTTTGGCGGCCAGGGGAGATGAAAAACTGTTTTTT
few	TRBV6-5	TRBD1	TRBJ1-2	CASSGDRGRRGYTF	TGTGCCAGCAGTGGGGACAGGGGGAGGCGAGGCTACACCTTC
few	TRBV6-5	TRBD1	TRBJ1-1	CASSSTGGRMNTEAFF	TGTGCCAGCAGTTCAACAGGGGGCCGAATGAACACTGAAGCTTTCTTT
NA	TRBV19	TRBD2	TRBJ2-1	CASSIEAGGGDEQFF	TGTGCCAGTAGTATAGAAGCGGGGGGAGGAGATGAGCAGTTCTTC